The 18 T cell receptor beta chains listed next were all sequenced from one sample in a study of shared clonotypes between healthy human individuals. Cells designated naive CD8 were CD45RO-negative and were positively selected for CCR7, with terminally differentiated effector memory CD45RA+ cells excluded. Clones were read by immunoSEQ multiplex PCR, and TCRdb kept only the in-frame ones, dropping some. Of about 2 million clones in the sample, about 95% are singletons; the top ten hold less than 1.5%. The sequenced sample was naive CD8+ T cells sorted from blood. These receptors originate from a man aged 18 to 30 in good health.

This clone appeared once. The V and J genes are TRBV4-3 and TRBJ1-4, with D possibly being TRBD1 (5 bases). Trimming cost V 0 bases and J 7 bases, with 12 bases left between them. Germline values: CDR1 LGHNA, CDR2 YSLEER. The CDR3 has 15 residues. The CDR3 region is CASSQERGAGEKLFF. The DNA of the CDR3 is TGCGCCAGCAGCCAAGAACGAGGGGCGGGTGAAAAACTGTTTTTT.

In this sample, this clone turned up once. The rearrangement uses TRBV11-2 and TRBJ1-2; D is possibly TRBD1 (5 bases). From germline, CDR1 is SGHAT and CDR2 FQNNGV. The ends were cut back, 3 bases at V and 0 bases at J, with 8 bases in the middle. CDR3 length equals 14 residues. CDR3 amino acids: CASSFGGPNYGYTF. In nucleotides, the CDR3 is TGTGCCAGCAGCTTCGGGGGACCTAACTATGGCTACACCTTC.

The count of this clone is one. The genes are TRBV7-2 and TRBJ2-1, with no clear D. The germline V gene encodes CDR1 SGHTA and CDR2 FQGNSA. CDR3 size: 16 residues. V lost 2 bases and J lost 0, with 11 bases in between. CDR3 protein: CASSLSPETSYNEQFF. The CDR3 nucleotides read TGTGCCAGCAGCTTATCCCCAGAAACCTCCTACAATGAGCAGTTCTTC.

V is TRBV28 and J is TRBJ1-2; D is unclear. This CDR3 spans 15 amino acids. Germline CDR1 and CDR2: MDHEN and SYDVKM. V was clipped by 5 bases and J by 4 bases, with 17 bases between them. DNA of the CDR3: TGTGCCAGCAGTCCTCCTGGGCTGGGAGGCTATGGCTACACCTTC. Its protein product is CASSPPGLGGYGYTF.

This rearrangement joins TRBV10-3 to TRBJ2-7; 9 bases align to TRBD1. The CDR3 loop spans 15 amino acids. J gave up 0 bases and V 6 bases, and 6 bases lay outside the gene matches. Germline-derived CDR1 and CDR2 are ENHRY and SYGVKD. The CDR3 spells CAIRNGTGSSYEQYF. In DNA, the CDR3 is TGTGCCATCAGGAACGGGACAGGGAGCTCCTACGAGCAGTACTTC.

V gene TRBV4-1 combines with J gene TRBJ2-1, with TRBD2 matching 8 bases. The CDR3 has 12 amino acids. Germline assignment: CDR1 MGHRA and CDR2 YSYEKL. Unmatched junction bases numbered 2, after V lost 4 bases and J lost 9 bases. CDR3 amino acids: CASSLAGSEQFF. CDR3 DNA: TGCGCCAGCAGCCTAGCGGGGTCTGAGCAGTTCTTC.

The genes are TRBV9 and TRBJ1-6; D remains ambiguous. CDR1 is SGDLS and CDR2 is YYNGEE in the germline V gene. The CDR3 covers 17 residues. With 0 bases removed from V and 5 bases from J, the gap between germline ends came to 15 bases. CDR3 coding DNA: TGTGCCAGCAGCGTAGGTGCCACCCCGTCGAATAATTCACCCCTCCACTTT. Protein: CASSVGATPSNNSPLHF.

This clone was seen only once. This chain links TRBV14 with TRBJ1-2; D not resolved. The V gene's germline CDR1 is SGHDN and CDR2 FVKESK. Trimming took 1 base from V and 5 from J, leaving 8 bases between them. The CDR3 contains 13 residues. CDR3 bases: TGTGCCAGCAGCCAAGTCCAGGCTTATGGCTACACCTTC. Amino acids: CASSQVQAYGYTF.

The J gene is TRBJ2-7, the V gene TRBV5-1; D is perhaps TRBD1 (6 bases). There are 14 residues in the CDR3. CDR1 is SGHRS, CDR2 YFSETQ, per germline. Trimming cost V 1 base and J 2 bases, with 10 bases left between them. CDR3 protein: CASSLYAGAYEQYF. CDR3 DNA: TGCGCCAGCAGCTTGTACGCAGGGGCCTACGAGCAGTACTTC.

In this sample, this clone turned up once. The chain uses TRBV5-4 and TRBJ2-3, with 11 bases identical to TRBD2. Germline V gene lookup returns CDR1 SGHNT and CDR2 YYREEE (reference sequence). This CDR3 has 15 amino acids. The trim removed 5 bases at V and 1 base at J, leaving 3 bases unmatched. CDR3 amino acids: CASRFSGGGTDTQYF. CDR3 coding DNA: TGTGCCAGCAGGTTTAGCGGGGGGGGCACAGATACGCAGTATTTT.

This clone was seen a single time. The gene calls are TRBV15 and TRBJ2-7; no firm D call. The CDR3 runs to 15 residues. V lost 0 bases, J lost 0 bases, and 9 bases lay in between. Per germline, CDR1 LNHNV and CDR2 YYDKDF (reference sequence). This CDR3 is CATSRDGMSSYEQYF. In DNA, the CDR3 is TGTGCCACCAGCAGAGATGGGATGAGCTCCTACGAGCAGTACTTC.

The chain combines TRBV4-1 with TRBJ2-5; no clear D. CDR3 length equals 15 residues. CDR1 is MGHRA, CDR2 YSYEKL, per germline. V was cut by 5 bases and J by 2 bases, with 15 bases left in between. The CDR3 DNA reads TGCGCCAGCAGCTCGATTGATGGAACTCAAGAGACCCAGTACTTC. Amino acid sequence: CASSSIDGTQETQYF.

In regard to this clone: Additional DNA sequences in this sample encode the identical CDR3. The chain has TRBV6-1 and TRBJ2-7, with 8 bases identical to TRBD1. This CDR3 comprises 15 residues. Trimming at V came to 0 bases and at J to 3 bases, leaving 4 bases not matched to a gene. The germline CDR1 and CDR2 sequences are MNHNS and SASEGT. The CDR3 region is CASSEAGTGGYEQYF. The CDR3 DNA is TGTGCCAGCAGTGAAGCCGGGACAGGAGGCTACGAGCAGTACTTC.

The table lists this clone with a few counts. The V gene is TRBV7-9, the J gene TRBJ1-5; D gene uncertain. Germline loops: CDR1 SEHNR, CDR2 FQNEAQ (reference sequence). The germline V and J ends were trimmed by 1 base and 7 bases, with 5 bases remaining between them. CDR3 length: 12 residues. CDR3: CASSLDWQPQHF. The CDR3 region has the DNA TGTGCCAGCAGCTTAGATTGGCAGCCCCAGCATTTT. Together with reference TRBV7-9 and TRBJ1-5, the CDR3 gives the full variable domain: DTGVSQNPRHKITKRGQNVTFRCDPISEHNRLYWYRQTLGQGPEFLTYFQNEAQLEKSRLLSDRFSAERPKGSFSTLEIQRTEQGDSAMYLCASSLDWQPQHFGDGTRLSIL.

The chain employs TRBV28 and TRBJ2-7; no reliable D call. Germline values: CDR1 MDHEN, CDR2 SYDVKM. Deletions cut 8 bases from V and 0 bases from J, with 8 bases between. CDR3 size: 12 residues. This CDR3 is CASGPASYEQYF. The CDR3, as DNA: TGTGCCAGCGGTCCAGCCTCCTACGAGCAGTACTTC.

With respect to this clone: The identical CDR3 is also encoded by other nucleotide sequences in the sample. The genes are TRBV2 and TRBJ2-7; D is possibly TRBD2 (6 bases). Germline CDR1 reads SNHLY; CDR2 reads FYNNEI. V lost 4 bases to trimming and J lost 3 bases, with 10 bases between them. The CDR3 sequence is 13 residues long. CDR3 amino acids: CASSGRGSYEQYF. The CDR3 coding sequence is TGTGCCAGCAGTGGGCGGGGAAGCTACGAGCAGTACTTC.

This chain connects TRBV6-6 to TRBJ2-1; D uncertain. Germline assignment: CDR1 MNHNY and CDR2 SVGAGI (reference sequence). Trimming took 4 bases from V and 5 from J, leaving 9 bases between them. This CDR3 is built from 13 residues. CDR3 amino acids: CASSSGRDNEQFF. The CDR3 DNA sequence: TGTGCCAGCAGTTCAGGCAGAGACAATGAGCAGTTCTTC.

The DNA for the CDR3 is TGTGCCAGCAGCGTAGCCTCGGACAGGACCTACGAGCAGTACTTC. Translation: CASSVASDRTYEQYF. V usage is TRBV9 and J usage is TRBJ2-7; 7 bases are a match to TRBD1. This CDR3 contains 15 residues. V was pared by 0 bases and J by 2 bases, with 5 bases of the junction left unmatched. CDR1 and CDR2 from the germline V gene are SGDLS and YYNGEE.